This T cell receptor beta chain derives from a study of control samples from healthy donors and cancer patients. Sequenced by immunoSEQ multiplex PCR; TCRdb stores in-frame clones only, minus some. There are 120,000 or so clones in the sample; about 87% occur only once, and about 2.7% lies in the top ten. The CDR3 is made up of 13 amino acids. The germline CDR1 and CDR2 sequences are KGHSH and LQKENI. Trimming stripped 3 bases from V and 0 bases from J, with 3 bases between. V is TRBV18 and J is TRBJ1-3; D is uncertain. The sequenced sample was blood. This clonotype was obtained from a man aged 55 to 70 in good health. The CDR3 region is CASSPGSGNTIYF. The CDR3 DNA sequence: TGTGCCAGCTCACCCGGCTCTGGAAACACCATATATTTT.